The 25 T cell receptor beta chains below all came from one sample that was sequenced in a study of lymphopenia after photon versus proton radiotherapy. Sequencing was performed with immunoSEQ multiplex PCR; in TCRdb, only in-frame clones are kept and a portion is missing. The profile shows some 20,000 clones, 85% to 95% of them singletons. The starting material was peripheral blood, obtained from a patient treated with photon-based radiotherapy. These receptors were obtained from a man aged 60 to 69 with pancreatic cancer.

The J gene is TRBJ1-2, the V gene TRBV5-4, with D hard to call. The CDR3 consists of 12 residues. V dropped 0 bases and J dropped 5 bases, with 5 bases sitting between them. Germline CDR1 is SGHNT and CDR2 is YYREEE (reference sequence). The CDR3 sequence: CASSLGRYGYTF. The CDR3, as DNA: TGTGCCAGCAGCTTGGGCAGGTATGGCTACACCTTC.

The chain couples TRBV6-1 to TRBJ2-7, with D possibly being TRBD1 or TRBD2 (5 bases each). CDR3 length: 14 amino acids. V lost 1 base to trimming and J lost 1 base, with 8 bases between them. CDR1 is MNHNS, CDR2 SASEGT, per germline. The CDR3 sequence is CASSEGGGSYEQYF. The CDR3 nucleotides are TGTGCCAGCAGTGAAGGTGGGGGATCCTACGAGCAGTACTTC.

In nucleotides, the CDR3 is TGTGCCAGCAGCTCCCCCAAACTAGCGGGGGGCAGAGATACGCAGTATTTT. It yields the protein CASSSPKLAGGRDTQYF. This chain connects TRBV7-9 to TRBJ2-3; the match to TRBD2 covers 12 bases. J lost 5 bases, V lost 4 bases, and 10 bases had no gene match. The length of the CDR3 is 17 residues. In germline, CDR1 is SEHNR, CDR2 FQNEAQ (reference sequence).

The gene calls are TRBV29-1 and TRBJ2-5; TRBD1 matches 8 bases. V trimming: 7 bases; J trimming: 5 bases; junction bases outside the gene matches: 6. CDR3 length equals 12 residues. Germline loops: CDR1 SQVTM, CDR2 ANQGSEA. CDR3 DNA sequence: TGCAGCGCCGGACAGGGTCAGGAGACCCAGTACTTC. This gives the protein CSAGQGQETQYF. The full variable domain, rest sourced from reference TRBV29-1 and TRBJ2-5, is SAVISQKPSRDICQRGTSLTIQCQVDSQVTMMFWYRQQPGQSLTLIATANQGSEATYESGFVIDKFPISRPNLTFSTLTVSNMSPEDSSIYLCSAGQGQETQYFGPGTRLLVL.

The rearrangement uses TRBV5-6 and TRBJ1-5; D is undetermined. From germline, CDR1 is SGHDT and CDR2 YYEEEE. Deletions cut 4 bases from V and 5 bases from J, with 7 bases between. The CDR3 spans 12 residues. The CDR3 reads CASSLPDQPQHF. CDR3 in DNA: TGTGCCAGCAGCCTCCCCGATCAGCCCCAGCATTTT.

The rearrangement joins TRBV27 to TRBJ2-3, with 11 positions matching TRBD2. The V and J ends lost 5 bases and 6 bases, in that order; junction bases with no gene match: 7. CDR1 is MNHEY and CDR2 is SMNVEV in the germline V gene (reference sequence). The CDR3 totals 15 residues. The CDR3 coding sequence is TGTGCCAGCAGTATGGCTAGCGGGGGGTTTGATACGCAGTATTTT. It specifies CASSMASGGFDTQYF.

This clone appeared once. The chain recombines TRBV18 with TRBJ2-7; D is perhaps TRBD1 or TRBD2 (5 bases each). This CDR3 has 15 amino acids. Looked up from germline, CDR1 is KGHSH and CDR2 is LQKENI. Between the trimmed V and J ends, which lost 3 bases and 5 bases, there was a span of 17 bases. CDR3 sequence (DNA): TGTGCCAGCTCACCCTCGATCTCGGGGCAACACGAGCAGTACTTC. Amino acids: CASSPSISGQHEQYF.

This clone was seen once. The DNA for the CDR3 is TGTGCCAGCAGCGTAGAAGGTCGGTTCCAAGAGACCCAGTACTTC. Translating gives CASSVEGRFQETQYF. The rearrangement joins TRBV9 to TRBJ2-5; the D is unclear. The germline V and J ends were trimmed by 0 bases and 1 base, with 10 bases remaining between them. Germline-derived CDR1 and CDR2 are SGDLS and YYNGEE. This CDR3 has 15 amino acids.

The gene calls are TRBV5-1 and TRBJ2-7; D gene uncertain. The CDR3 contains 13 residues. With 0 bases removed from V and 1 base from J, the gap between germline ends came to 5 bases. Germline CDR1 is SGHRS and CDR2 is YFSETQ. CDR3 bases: TGCGCCAGCAGCTTGGAAGTTTCCTACGAGCAGTACTTC. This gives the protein CASSLEVSYEQYF. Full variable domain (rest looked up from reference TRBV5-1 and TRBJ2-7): KAGVTQTPRYLIKTRGQQVTLSCSPISGHRSVSWYQQTPGQGLQFLFEYFSETQRNKGNFPGRFSGRQFSNSRSEMNVSTLELGDSALYLCASSLEVSYEQYFGPGTRLTVT.

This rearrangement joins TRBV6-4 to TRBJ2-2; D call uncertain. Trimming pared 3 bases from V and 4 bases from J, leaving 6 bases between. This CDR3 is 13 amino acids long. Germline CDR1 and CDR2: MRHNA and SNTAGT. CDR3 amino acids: CASSDKGTGELFF. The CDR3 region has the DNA TGTGCCAGCAGTGATAAAGGCACCGGGGAGCTGTTTTTT.

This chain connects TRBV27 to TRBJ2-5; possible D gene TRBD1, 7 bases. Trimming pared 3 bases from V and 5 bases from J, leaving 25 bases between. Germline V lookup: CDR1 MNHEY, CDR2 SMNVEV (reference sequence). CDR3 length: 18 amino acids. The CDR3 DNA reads TGTGCCAGCAGTTTTGGGTTCCCCCGGACAGGAGGGGGGGAGACCCAGTACTTC. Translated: CASSFGFPRTGGGETQYF.

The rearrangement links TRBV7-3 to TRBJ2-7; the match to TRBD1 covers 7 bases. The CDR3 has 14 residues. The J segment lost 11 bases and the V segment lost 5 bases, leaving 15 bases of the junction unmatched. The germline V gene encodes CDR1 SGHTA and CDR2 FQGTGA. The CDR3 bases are TGTGCCAGCAGCCCCGGGACAGCGGAGCCAGCGAAGTACTTC. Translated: CASSPGTAEPAKYF. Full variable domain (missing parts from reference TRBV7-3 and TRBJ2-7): GAGVSQTPSNKVTEKGKYVELRCDPISGHTALYWYRQSLGQGPEFLIYFQGTGAADDSGLPNDRFFAVRPEGSVSTLKIQRTERGDSAVYLCASSPGTAEPAKYFGPGTRLTVT.

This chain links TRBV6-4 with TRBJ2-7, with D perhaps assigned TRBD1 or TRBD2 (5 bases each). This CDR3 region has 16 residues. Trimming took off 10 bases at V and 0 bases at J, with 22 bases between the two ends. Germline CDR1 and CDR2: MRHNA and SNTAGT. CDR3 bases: TGTGCCATCGACCATCTGATCCGGGACGACTCCTACGAGCAGTACTTC. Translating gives CAIDHLIRDDSYEQYF.

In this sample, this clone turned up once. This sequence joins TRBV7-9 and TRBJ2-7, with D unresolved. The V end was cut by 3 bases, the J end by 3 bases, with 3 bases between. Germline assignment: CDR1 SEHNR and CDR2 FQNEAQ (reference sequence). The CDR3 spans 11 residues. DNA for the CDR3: TGTGCCAGCAGCTTTGACTACGAGCAGTACTTC. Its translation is CASSFDYEQYF.

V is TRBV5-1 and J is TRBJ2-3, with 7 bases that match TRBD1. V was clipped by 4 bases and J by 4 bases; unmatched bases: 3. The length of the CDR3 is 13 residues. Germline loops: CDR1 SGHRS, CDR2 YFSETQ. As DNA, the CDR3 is TGCGCCAGCAGCGGGCAGGGGGCAGATACGCAGTATTTT. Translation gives CASSGQGADTQYF.

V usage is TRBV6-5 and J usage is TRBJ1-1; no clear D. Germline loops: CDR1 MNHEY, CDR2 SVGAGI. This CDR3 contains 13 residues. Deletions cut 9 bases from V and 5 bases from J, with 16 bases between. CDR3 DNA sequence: TGTGCCAGTCACTTCACGGGCGGTACTGAAGCTTTCTTT. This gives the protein CASHFTGGTEAFF.

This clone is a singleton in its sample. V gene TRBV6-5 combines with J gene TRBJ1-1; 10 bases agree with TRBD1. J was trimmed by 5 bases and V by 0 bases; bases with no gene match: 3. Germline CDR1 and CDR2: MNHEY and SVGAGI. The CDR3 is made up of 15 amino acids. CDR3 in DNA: TGTGCCAGCAGTTACTCGACAGGGGGCAGGACTGAAGCTTTCTTT. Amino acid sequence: CASSYSTGGRTEAFF.

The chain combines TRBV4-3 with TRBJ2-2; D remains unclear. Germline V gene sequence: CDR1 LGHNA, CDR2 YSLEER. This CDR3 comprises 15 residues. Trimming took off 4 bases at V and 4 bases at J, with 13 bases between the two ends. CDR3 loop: CASSPRTKPTGELFF. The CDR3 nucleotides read TGCGCCAGCAGCCCGCGGACGAAGCCCACCGGGGAGCTGTTTTTT.

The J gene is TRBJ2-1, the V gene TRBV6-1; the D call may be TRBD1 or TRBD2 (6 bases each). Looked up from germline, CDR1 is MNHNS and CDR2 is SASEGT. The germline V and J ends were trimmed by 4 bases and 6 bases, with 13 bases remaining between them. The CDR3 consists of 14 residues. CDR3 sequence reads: CASSGGAVGNEQFF. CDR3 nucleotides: TGTGCCAGCAGTGGGGGGGCGGTAGGCAATGAGCAGTTCTTC.

CDR3 residues: CASSLFTGKETQYF. The CDR3 DNA is TGTGCCAGCAGCTTATTTACAGGGAAAGAGACCCAGTACTTC. The chain employs TRBV7-9 and TRBJ2-5; the D gene is possibly TRBD1 (6 bases). CDR1 and CDR2 from the germline V gene are SEHNR and FQNEAQ (reference sequence). This CDR3 region has 14 residues. Between the trimmed V and J ends, which lost 2 bases and 3 bases, there was a span of 10 bases.

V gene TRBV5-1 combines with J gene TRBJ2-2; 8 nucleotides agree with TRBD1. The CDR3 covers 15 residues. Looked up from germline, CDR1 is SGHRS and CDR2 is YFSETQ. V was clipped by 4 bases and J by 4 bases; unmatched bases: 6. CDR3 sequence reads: CASSDDRGSTGELFF. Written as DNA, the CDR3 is TGCGCCAGCAGCGACGACAGGGGAAGCACCGGGGAGCTGTTTTTT.

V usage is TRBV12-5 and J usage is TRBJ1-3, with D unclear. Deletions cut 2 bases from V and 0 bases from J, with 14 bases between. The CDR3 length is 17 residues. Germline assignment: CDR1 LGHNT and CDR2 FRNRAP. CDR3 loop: CASGLRFQESSGNTIYF. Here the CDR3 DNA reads TGTGCTAGTGGTTTGAGATTCCAGGAGAGCTCTGGAAACACCATATATTTT.

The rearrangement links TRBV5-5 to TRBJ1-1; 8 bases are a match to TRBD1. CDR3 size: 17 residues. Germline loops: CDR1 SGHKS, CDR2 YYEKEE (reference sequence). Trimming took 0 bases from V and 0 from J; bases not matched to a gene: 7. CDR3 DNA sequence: TGTGCCAGCAGCTTGGGCGGTGCAGGGGGCTTGAACACTGAAGCTTTCTTT. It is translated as CASSLGGAGGLNTEAFF. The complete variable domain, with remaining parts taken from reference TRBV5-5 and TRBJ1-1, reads DAGVTQSPTHLIKTRGQQVTLRCSPISGHKSVSWYQQVLGQGPQFIFQYYEKEERGRGNFPDRFSARQFPNYSSELNVNALLLGDSALYLCASSLGGAGGLNTEAFFGQGTRLTVV.

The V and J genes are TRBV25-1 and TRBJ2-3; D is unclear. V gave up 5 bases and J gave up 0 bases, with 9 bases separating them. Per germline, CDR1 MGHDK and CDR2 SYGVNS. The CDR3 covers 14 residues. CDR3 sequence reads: CASSFSRSTDTQYF. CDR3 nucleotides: TGTGCCAGCAGTTTTTCGCGGAGCACAGATACGCAGTATTTT.

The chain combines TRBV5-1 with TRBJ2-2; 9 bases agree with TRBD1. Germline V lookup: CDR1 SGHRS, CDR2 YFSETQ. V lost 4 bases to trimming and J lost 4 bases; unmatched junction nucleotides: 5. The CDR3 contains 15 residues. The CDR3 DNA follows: TGCGCCAGCAGCCAACAGGGGGCGCCCACCGGGGAGCTGTTTTTT. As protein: CASSQQGAPTGELFF.